The rows below give T cell receptor beta chains drawn from one sample of a study of cytomegalovirus exposure and HLA in healthy donors. Using immunoSEQ multiplex PCR, the repertoire was profiled, and TCRdb retains in-frame clones only, with some absent. The top ten clones hold more than 3% of a sample with roughly 97,000 clones, 73% of them seen once. Sequenced sample: PBMCs. Receptor source: a man aged 35 to 55 in good health and CMV-seronegative. The CDR3 runs from the conserved cysteine through the conserved F or W. D genes are given only for firm matches. Size values are once, few and many counts, or a class for expanded clones, and some rows have none.

clone_size	v_call	j_call	d_call	cdr3_nt	cdr3_aa
.	TRBV5-1	TRBJ2-5	TRBD1	TGCGCCACCCGGGACAGGGACCAAGAGACCCAGTACTTC	CATRDRDQETQYF
few	TRBV15	TRBJ2-3	TRBD1	TGTGCCACGTCCAAGGACAGGGGTTCGTATTTT	CATSKDRGSYF
.	TRBV25-1	TRBJ1-3	.	TGTGCCAGCAGCGTACGAAATCCTGGGCCAGGAAACACCATATATTTT	CASSVRNPGPGNTIYF
.	TRBV6-5	TRBJ1-5	TRBD1	TGTGCCAGCAGTTACGCTAGACAGGGCGGGCCCCAGCATTTT	CASSYARQGGPQHF
few	TRBV5-1	TRBJ2-5	.	TGCGCCAGCAGCTTGGAACAGCCCAGGGCCCAGTACTTC	CASSLEQPRAQYF
.	TRBV11-2	TRBJ1-2	.	TGTGCCAGCAGCGCCGCGGGGAACTATGGCTACACCTTC	CASSAAGNYGYTF
.	TRBV15	TRBJ2-7	TRBD1	TGTGCCACCAGCAGCTTCCGGAGACAGGGGTGGAACGAGCAGTACTTC	CATSSFRRQGWNEQYF
.	TRBV30	TRBJ2-3	.	TGTGCCTGGATTGGGATCGGGATAGATACGCAGTATTTT	CAWIGIGIDTQYF
.	TRBV5-1	TRBJ1-1	.	TGCGCCAGCAGCTTGGAAATCGGCGGTGAAGCTTTCTTT	CASSLEIGGEAFF
.	TRBV28	TRBJ2-5	TRBD2	TGTGCCAGCAGTTGGACTAGCGGGGGGCAAGAGACCCAGTACTTC	CASSWTSGGQETQYF
.	TRBV6-1	TRBJ2-7	TRBD1	TGTGCCAGCAGTGAAAGGGACAGACTTACCTACGAGCAGTACTTC	CASSERDRLTYEQYF
once	TRBV5-1	TRBJ2-2	.	TGCGCCACCACAGGGACACCGAACACCGGGGAGCTGTTTTTT	CATTGTPNTGELFF
.	TRBV29-1	TRBJ2-1	TRBD1	TGCAGCATGCAGACAGGGACCTACAATGAGCAGTTCTTC	CSMQTGTYNEQFF
.	TRBV5-4	TRBJ1-2	.	TGTGCCAGCAGCTCCCCCGCAGGGGATGGCTACACCTTC	CASSSPAGDGYTF
few	TRBV4-1	TRBJ2-7	TRBD1	TGCGCCAGCAGCCGCGGACAGGGGGACGGGTACAACGAGCAGTACTTC	CASSRGQGDGYNEQYF
.	TRBV11-2	TRBJ2-7	.	TGTGCCAGCAGCTTAGATACAGGGTACGAGCAGTACTTC	CASSLDTGYEQYF
.	TRBV29-1	TRBJ2-4	.	TGCAGCGTATGGAGCGGAGCCAAAAACATTCAGTACTTC	CSVWSGAKNIQYF
.	TRBV2	TRBJ2-1	TRBD2	TGTGCCAGCAGGGAACTAGCGGCTGCCCCGGCCTACAATGAGCAGTTCTTC	CASRELAAAPAYNEQFF
.	TRBV6-5	TRBJ1-2	.	TGTGCCAGCAGATACCGGCCTAGGGGTGGCTATGGCTACACCTTC	CASRYRPRGGYGYTF
.	TRBV5-6	TRBJ1-5	TRBD1	TGTGCCAGCAGCTTGGGGCAGGGGGGCAATCAGCCCCAGCATTTT	CASSLGQGGNQPQHF
.	TRBV7-2	TRBJ2-2	.	TGTGCCAGCAGCCCCCAGGTCCATAATACCGGGGAGCTGTTTTTT	CASSPQVHNTGELFF
.	TRBV2	TRBJ1-1	TRBD1	TGTGCCAGCAGCCGATTGACAGGGGCCCTCATGAACACTGAAGCTTTCTTT	CASSRLTGALMNTEAFF
.	TRBV7-9	TRBJ2-6	.	TGTGCCAGCAGCTCACAACCCCCGGGTGCTGGGGCCAACGTCCTGACTTTC	CASSSQPPGAGANVLTF
.	TRBV5-5	TRBJ2-7	.	TGTGCCAGCAGCTTCGGAGATGACTCCTACGAGCAGTACTTC	CASSFGDDSYEQYF
.	TRBV5-1	TRBJ2-5	.	TGCGCCAGCAGCCGTCAGGAGACCCAGTACTTC	CASSRQETQYF
once	TRBV6-6	TRBJ1-2	.	TGTGCCAGCAAGGCAGGGGACTATGGCTACACCTTC	CASKAGDYGYTF
.	TRBV20-1	TRBJ1-4	.	TGCAGTGCTTCTGGGAGGGAAAAACTGTTTTTT	CSASGREKLFF
few	TRBV27	TRBJ1-6	.	TGTGCCAGCAGTTTCGAGTTTAATAATTCACCCCTCCACTTT	CASSFEFNNSPLHF
.	TRBV6-1	TRBJ2-2	TRBD2	TGTGCCAGCAGTGAATTGGCGGGGGTAGCGGGGGAGCTGTTTTTT	CASSELAGVAGELFF
.	TRBV5-4	TRBJ2-5	TRBD2	TGTGCCAGCAGCTTGGTTGACGGGGGGGCTGGCGAGACCCAGTACTTC	CASSLVDGGAGETQYF
.	TRBV2	TRBJ2-7	TRBD1	TGTGCCAGCAGCAAAGACAGGGGGCGCTACGAGCAGTACTTC	CASSKDRGRYEQYF
few	TRBV29-1	TRBJ1-2	.	TGCAGCGTTGTTAAGCCTAACTATGGCTACACCTTC	CSVVKPNYGYTF
few	TRBV5-1	TRBJ2-1	TRBD1	TGCGCCAGCAGCATCCGGGACAGGGCCTACAATGAGCAGTTCTTC	CASSIRDRAYNEQFF
.	TRBV4-3	TRBJ1-1	.	TGCGCCAGCAGCCAGAAGACAGTCAACACTGAAGCTTTCTTT	CASSQKTVNTEAFF
.	TRBV4-2	TRBJ2-5	TRBD2	TGTGCCAGCAGCCAGTATCCCCGGGAGACTAGCGGGGGATGGGAGACCCAGTACTTC	CASSQYPRETSGGWETQYF